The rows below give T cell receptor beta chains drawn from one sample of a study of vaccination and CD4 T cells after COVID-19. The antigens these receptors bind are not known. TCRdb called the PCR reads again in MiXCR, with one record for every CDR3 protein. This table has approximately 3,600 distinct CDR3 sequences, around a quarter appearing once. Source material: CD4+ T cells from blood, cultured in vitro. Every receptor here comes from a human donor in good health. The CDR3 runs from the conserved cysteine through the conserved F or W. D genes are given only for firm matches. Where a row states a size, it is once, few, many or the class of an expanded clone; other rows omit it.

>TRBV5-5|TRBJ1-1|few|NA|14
TGTGCCAGCAGCCTAGGGGGGTTGAACACTGAAGCTTTCTTT
CASSLGGLNTEAFF
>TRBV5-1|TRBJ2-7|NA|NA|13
TGCGCCAGCAGCCCGGGCCCGGGCCACGAGCAGTACTTC
CASSPGPGHEQYF
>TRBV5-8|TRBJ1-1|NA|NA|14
TGTGCCAGCAGCTTGGGACGACAGGCTCCTGAAGCTTTCTTT
CASSLGRQAPEAFF
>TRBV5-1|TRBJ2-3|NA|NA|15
TGCGCCAGCAAACCCCAGGGACCCAGCACAGATACGCAGTATTTT
CASKPQGPSTDTQYF
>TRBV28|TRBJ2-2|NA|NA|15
TGTGCCAGCAGTTTAAGGACTGGCGTTCGCGGGGAGCTGTTTTTT
CASSLRTGVRGELFF
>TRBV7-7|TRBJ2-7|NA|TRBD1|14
TGTGCTAGCAGCGAACAGGGGTCAGGCGACGAGCAGTACTTC
CASSEQGSGDEQYF
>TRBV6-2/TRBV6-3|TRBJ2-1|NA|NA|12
TGTGCCAGCAGTAACCCGCGGAATGAGCAGTTCTTC
CASSNPRNEQFF
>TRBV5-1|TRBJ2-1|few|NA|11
TGCGCCAGCAGCTCGACTGTGATGCAGTTCTTC
CASSSTVMQFF
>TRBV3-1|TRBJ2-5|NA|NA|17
TGTGCCAGCAGCCTTGTGAGTCGGGCGGGTGGCCAAGAGACCCAGTACTTC
CASSLVSRAGGQETQYF
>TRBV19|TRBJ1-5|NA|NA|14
TGTGCCAGCCGGAATCTTGGGGGCAATCAGCCCCAGCATTTT
CASRNLGGNQPQHF
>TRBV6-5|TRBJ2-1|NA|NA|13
TGTGCCAGCAGTTACTGGCAGAACAATGAGCAGTTCTTC
CASSYWQNNEQFF
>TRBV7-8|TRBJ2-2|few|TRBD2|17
TGTGCCAGCAGCTTATTGACTAGCGGGGGCTTTTGGGGGGAGCTGTTTTTT
CASSLLTSGGFWGELFF
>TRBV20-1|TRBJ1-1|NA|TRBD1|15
TGCAGGCATGGGACAGGGGCAATAATGAACACTGAAGCTTTCTTT
CRHGTGAIMNTEAFF
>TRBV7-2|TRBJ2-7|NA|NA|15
TGTGCCAGCAGCCCTAGCTGGGGTTCCGTCTACGAGCAGTACTTC
CASSPSWGSVYEQYF
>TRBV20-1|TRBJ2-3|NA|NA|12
TGCAGTTGCGGCTTGGGGACAGATACGCAGTATTTT
CSCGLGTDTQYF
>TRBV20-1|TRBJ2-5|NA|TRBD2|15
TGCAGTGCTGTGGGAGGGGACGCGGGGGGTGAGACCCAGTACTTC
CSAVGGDAGGETQYF
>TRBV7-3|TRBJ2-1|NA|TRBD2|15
TGTGCCAGCAGCTCCCTAGCGGGGGCCGGGGGTGAGCAGTTCTTC
CASSSLAGAGGEQFF
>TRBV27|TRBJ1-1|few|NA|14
TGTGCCAGCAGTTTAAACAGCATCAACACTGAAGCTTTCTTT
CASSLNSINTEAFF
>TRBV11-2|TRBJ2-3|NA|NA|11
TGTGCCAGCAGCTTAGAGGATACGCAGTATTTT
CASSLEDTQYF
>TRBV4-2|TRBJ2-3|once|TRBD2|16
TGTGCCAGCAGCCAAACAACTAGCGGGAGTGCAGATACGCAGTATTTT
CASSQTTSGSADTQYF
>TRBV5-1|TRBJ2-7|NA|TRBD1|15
TGCGCCAGCAGCCCAGCCCCGGGACAGGGATACGAGCAGTACTTC
CASSPAPGQGYEQYF
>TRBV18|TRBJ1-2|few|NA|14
TGTGCCAGCTCACCGGGGGCAACTAACTATGGCTACACCTTC
CASSPGATNYGYTF
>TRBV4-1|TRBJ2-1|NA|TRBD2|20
TGCGCCAGCAGCCAAGAGTTCCAGGTGTCTAGCGGGAGGGCTTCCAATGAGCAGTTCTTC
CASSQEFQVSSGRASNEQFF
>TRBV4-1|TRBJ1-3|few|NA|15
TGCGCCAGCAGCCCGTCGTCCATCTCTGGAAACACCATATATTTT
CASSPSSISGNTIYF
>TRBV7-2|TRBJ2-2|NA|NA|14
TGTGCCAGCAGCTTAGCTGGGGGTCACGGGGAGCTGTTTTTT
CASSLAGGHGELFF
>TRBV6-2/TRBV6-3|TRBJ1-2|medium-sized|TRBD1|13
TGTGCCAGCAGTGCGACAGGGGGAGGTGGCTACACCTTC
CASSATGGGGYTF
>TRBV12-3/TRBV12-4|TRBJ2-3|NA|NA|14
TGTGCCAGCAGTCCCCTGATTGGCACAGATACGCAGTATTTT
CASSPLIGTDTQYF
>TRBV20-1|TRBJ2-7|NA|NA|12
TGCAGTGCTAGCGGGGGCTCCTACGAGCAGTACTTC
CSASGGSYEQYF
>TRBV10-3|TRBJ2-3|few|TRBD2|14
TGTGCCATCGGGCTAGCGGGAGGGGGAGATACGCAGTATTTT
CAIGLAGGGDTQYF
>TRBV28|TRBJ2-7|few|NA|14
TGTGCCAGCAGTCCCAACGGGCTGGGGCTCGAGCAGTACTTC
CASSPNGLGLEQYF
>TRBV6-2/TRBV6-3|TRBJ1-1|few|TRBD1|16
TGTGCCAGCAGTTACCAGACAGGGTACGGGAACACTGAAGCTTTCTTT
CASSYQTGYGNTEAFF
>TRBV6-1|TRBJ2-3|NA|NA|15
TGTGTCAGCAGTAGGTTAGGTCAGAGCACAGATACGCAGTATTTT
CVSSRLGQSTDTQYF
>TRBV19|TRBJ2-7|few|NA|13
TGTGCCAGTAGTCCCACGGCAGGGGACGAGCAGTACTTC
CASSPTAGDEQYF
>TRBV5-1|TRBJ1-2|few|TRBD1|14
TGCGCCAGCAGCGTGACAGGGGGAAACTATGGCTACACCTTC
CASSVTGGNYGYTF
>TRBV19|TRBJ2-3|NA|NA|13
TGTGCCAGTAATAGGGGTTACACAGATACGCAGTATTTT
CASNRGYTDTQYF
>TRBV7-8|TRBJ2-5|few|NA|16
TGTGCCAGCAGCTTAGGCGCTGGGACTCACCAAGAGACCCAGTACTTC
CASSLGAGTHQETQYF